This T cell receptor (beta chain) was sequenced for a study of spatial heterogeneity in lung cancer. Turning to the study itself: Detection consistently yielded more beta chains than alpha chains.

Documented time point: sample taken at primary tumor resection. Sequencing covered unsorted whole RNA taken from tumor, nontumor lung or frozen PBMC. The donor group consisted of 55 to 85 patients who had untreated, early-stage non-small cell lung cancer. On each TCR cDNA molecule, a unique molecular identifier was present. One entry per CDR3 protein results from TCRdb running MiXCR on the 5' RACE reads. This table has 15,000 or so distinct CDR3 sequences, 7.9% appearing once. There are many counts of this clonotype. The CDR3 loop spans 13 amino acids. Trimming removed 2 bases from V and 11 bases from J; junction bases left unmatched: 5.

The sample was PBMCs, taken at surgery. This receptor was obtained from a female donor with early-stage non-small cell lung cancer. The V call is TRBV12-3 or TRBV12-4, the J call TRBJ2-7; 11 bases are shared with TRBD2. The CDR3: CASSLRGLAVEYF. CDR3 in DNA: TGTGCCAGCAGTTTAAGGGGACTAGCGGTGGAGTACTTC.